The next 16 T cell receptor beta chains were all read from a single sample in a study of blood T cell repertoires in COVID-19. This table comes from immunoSEQ multiplex PCR, and its TCRdb copy is limited to in-frame clones, with some not included. The data show around 290,000 clones, roughly 90% seen once. The specimen was peripheral blood. The receptors stem from a woman aged 70-85 years with COVID-19, enrolled during active disease.

This rearrangement joins TRBV19 to TRBJ1-3; 9 nucleotides align to TRBD1. The CDR3 has 16 residues. V dropped 7 bases and J dropped 4; count of bases not matched to a gene: 11. CDR1 LNHDA and CDR2 SQIVND come from the germline V gene (reference sequence). The CDR3 coding sequence is TGTGCCAGTAACAACCCGGGACAGGGAGCAGGAAACACCATATATTTT. The encoded protein is CASNNPGQGAGNTIYF.

This chain uses TRBV5-1 with TRBJ2-7; 9 bases align to TRBD2. Germline V CDR1 and CDR2: SGHRS, YFSETQ. CDR3 size: 15 residues. The V and J ends lost 0 bases and 3 bases, in that order; junction bases with no gene match: 4. CDR3 protein: CASSLGAGGYYEQYF. CDR3 DNA: TGCGCCAGCAGCTTGGGCGCGGGGGGGTACTACGAGCAGTACTTC.

The V call is TRBV5-1, the J call TRBJ2-1, with 9 bases matching TRBD2. Trimming cost V 0 bases and J 5 bases; bases outside gene matches: 12. CDR1 is SGHRS, CDR2 YFSETQ, per germline. This CDR3 is 18 amino acids long. In nucleotides, the CDR3 is TGCGCCAGCAGCTTGGCCTTACTAGCGGGTGGGCCCGACAATGAGCAGTTCTTC. The encoded protein is CASSLALLAGGPDNEQFF.

The chain links TRBV2 to TRBJ1-5; D not resolved. Germline V gene lookup returns CDR1 SNHLY and CDR2 FYNNEI. The CDR3 covers 16 residues. V was cut by 0 bases and J by 0 bases, with 9 bases left in between. The DNA of the CDR3 is TGTGCCAGCAGTGAAGCGGACTTCTATAGCAATCAGCCCCAGCATTTT. Encoded protein: CASSEADFYSNQPQHF.

The chain couples TRBV7-2 to TRBJ1-1; the D gene is possibly TRBD1 (5 bases). Trimming took off 5 bases at V and 2 bases at J, with 15 bases between the two ends. The germline V gene has CDR1 SGHTA and CDR2 FQGNSA. CDR3 length: 15 amino acids. This CDR3 is CASSLPGRGNTEAFF. For the CDR3, the DNA is TGTGCCAGCAGCCTCCCCGGGAGGGGAAACACTGAAGCTTTCTTT.

This clone has a single count. The chain links TRBV19 to TRBJ2-3, with 10 positions matching TRBD2. Germline V gives CDR1 LNHDA, CDR2 SQIVND (reference sequence). V dropped 1 base and J dropped 7; count of bases not matched to a gene: 5. The CDR3 sequence is 15 residues long. CDR3 in amino acids: CASSIGAGGPNTQYF. CDR3 sequence (DNA): TGTGCCAGTAGTATAGGAGCGGGGGGGCCGAATACGCAGTATTTT.

The chain is built from TRBV14 and TRBJ2-3; 9 positions match TRBD2. CDR1 and CDR2 (germline): SGHDN, FVKESK. With 3 bases clipped from V and 4 bases from J, the junction kept 8 bases outside the gene matches. This CDR3 has 16 residues. CDR3 sequence reads: CASSHGGRGGSDTQYF. DNA of the CDR3: TGTGCCAGCAGCCACGGAGGGCGGGGGGGCTCAGATACGCAGTATTTT.

The J gene is TRBJ2-1, the V gene TRBV7-2; 9 nucleotides line up with TRBD1. In germline, CDR1 is SGHTA, CDR2 FQGNSA. Trimming cost V 6 bases and J 7 bases; bases outside gene matches: 10. This CDR3 is 15 amino acids long. This CDR3 reads CASRPPGQGTNEQFF. In DNA, the CDR3 is TGTGCCAGCAGGCCCCCGGGACAGGGAACGAATGAGCAGTTCTTC.

The J gene is TRBJ2-5, the V gene TRBV10-3; 12 nucleotides match TRBD2. CDR1 is ENHRY, CDR2 SYGVKD, per germline. The length of the CDR3 is 14 residues. With V trimmed by 6 bases and J by 5 bases, 4 bases remained unmatched. DNA for the CDR3: TGTGCCATCAGAGAGACTAGCGGGGGTGAGACCCAGTACTTC. It is translated as CAIRETSGGETQYF.

The chain combines TRBV5-8 with TRBJ1-1; 7 bases map to TRBD1. Trimming cost V 0 bases and J 0 bases; bases outside gene matches: 2. This CDR3 has 15 amino acids. Germline CDR1 SGHTS, CDR2 YDEGEE. The CDR3 DNA sequence: TGTGCCAGCAGCTTGGGGACAGGCGTGAACACTGAAGCTTTCTTT. Protein product: CASSLGTGVNTEAFF.

V gene TRBV7-2 combines with J gene TRBJ1-5; D is unresolved. Germline V lookup: CDR1 SGHTA, CDR2 FQGNSA. V lost 1 base and J lost 3, with 4 bases in between. This CDR3 spans 13 amino acids. CDR3 sequence (DNA): TGTGCCAGCAGCTTAGGGGCCAATCAGCCCCAGCATTTT. This sequence encodes CASSLGANQPQHF.

The chain carries TRBV21-1 and TRBJ2-2; TRBD2 reflects the table's D call only, with no check against the DNA. TRBV21-1 is flagged as a pseudogene. CDR3 length: 16 residues. CDR3 nucleotide sequence: TGTGCCAGCAGCAAAGACGGCCAGAGGGACACCGGGGAGCTGTTTTTT. Residues: CASSKDGQRDTGELFF.

In its sample, this clone was seen once. This chain connects TRBV24-1 to TRBJ2-5; 14 nucleotides align to TRBD2. V was pared by 3 bases and J by 4 bases, with 0 bases of the junction left unmatched. CDR3 length equals 15 residues. Germline V lookup: CDR1 KGHDR, CDR2 SFDVKD. This CDR3 is CATSDGTSGGETQYF. The CDR3 coding sequence is TGTGCCACCAGTGATGGGACTAGCGGGGGAGAGACCCAGTACTTC.

This chain uses TRBV19 with TRBJ2-3; 7 bases match TRBD1. V lost 0 bases to trimming and J lost 3 bases; unmatched junction nucleotides: 3. Germline CDR1 LNHDA, CDR2 SQIVND (reference sequence). This CDR3 contains 15 residues. The CDR3 bases are TGTGCCAGTAGTATAGACAGGGGGTGGACAGATACGCAGTATTTT. It translates to CASSIDRGWTDTQYF.

Points on this clone: A junction end diverges from the germline sequence, so it may reflect a read error. The gene calls are TRBV28 and TRBJ1-2, with D possibly matching TRBD1 (5 bases). Germline V CDR1 and CDR2: MDHEN, SYDVKM. The CDR3 is 16 amino acids. The DNA for the CDR3 is TGTGCCAGCAATTTAGTATGGGGCCTAAGAGACTATGGCTACACCTTC. Protein sequence: CASNLVWGLRDYGYTF.

The chain employs TRBV6-1 and TRBJ1-1, with D perhaps TRBD1 (5 bases). V lost 1 base and J lost 4, with 13 bases in between. This CDR3 spans 15 amino acids. Germline V lookup: CDR1 MNHNS, CDR2 SASEGT. The CDR3 DNA reads TGTGCCAGCAGTGAAGGGGCAGGGATGGCCACTGAAGCTTTCTTT. Amino acid sequence: CASSEGAGMATEAFF.